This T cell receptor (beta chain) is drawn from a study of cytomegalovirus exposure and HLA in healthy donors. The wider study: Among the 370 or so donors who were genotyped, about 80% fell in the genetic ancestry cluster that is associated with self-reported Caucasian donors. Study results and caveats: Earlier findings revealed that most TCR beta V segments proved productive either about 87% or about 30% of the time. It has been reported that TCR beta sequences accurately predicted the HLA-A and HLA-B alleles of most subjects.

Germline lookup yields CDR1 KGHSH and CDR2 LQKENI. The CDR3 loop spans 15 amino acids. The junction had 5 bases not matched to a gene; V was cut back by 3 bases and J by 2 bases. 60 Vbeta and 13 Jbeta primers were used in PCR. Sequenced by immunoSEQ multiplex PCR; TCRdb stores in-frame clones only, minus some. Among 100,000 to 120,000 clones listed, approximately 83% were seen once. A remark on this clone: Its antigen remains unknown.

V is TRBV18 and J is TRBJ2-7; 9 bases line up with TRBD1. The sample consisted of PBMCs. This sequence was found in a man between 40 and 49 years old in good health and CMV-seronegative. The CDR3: CASSPGTGSTYEQYF. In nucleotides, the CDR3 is TGTGCCAGCTCACCCGGGACAGGGTCCACCTACGAGCAGTACTTC.